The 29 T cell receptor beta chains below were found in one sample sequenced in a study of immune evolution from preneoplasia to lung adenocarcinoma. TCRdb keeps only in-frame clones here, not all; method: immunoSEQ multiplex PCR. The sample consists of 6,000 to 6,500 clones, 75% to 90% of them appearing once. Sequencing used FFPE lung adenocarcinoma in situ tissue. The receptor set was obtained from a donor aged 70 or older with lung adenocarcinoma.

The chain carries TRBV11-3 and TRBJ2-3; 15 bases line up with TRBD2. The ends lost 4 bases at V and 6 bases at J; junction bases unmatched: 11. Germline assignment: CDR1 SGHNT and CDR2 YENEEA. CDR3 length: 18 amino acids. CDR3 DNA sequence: TGTGCCAGCAGCTCCCCGGGACTAGCGGGAGGAACCTATGATACGCAGTATTTT. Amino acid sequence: CASSSPGLAGGTYDTQYF. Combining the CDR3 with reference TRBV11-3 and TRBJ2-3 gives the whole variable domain EAGVVQSPRYKIIEKKQPVAFWCNPISGHNTLYWYLQNLGQGPELLIRYENEEAVDDSQLPKDRFSAERLKGVDSTLKIQPAELGDSAVYLCASSSPGLAGGTYDTQYFGPGTRLTVL.

As DNA, the CDR3 is TGTGCCTGGAGTGTAACCGGGAAAGGCTACGAGCAGTACTTC. Protein: CAWSVTGKGYEQYF. The V gene is TRBV30, the J gene TRBJ2-7, with D tentatively TRBD2 (5 bases). Germline CDR1 GTSNPN, CDR2 SVGIG (reference sequence). This CDR3 region has 14 residues. With 0 bases removed from V and 3 bases from J, the gap between germline ends came to 12 bases. Together with reference TRBV30 and TRBJ2-7, the CDR3 gives the full variable domain: SQTIHQWPATLVQPVGSPLSLECTVEGTSNPNLYWYRQAAGRGLQLLFYSVGIGQISSEVPQNLSASRPQDRQFILSSKKLLLSDSGFYLCAWSVTGKGYEQYFGPGTRLTVT.

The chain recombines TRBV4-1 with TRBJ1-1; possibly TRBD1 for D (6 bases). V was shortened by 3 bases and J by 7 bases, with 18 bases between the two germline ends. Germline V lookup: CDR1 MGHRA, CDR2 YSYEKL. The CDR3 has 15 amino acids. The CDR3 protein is CASSHGGRALDEAFF. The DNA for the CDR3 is TGCGCCAGCAGCCACGGGGGCAGGGCCCTCGATGAAGCTTTCTTT.

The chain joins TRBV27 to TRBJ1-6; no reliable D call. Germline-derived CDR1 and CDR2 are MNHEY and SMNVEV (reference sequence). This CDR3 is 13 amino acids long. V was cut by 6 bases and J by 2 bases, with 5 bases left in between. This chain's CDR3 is CASSPAYNSPLHF. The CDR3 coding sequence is TGTGCCAGCAGCCCCGCCTATAATTCACCCCTCCACTTT.

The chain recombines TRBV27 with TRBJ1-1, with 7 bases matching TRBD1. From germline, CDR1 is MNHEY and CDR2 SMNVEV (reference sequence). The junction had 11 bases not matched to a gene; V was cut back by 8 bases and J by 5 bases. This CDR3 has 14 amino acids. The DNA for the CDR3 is TGTGCCAGCCGAACAGGGGAGGGTTTTACTGAAGCTTTCTTT. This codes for CASRTGEGFTEAFF.

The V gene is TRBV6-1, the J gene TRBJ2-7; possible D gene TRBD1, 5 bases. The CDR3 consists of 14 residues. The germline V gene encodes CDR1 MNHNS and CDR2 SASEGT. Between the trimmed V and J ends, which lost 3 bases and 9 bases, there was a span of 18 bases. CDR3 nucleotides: TGTGCCAGCAGTGAGGCAGGGTCCTCCGTGGGGCAGTACTTC. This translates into CASSEAGSSVGQYF.

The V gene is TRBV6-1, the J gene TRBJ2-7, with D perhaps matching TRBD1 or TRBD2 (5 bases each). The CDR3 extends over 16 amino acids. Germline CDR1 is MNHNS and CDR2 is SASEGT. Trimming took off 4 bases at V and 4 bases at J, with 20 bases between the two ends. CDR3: CASSGGTRSRSYEQYF. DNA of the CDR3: TGTGCCAGCAGTGGAGGGACCCGTTCTAGATCGTACGAGCAGTACTTC.

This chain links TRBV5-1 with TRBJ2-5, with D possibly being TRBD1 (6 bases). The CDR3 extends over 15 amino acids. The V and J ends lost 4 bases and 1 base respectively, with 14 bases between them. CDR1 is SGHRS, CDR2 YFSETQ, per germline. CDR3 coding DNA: TGCGCCAGCAGCCGATCCGGGACACCCCAAGAGACCCAGTACTTC. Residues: CASSRSGTPQETQYF.

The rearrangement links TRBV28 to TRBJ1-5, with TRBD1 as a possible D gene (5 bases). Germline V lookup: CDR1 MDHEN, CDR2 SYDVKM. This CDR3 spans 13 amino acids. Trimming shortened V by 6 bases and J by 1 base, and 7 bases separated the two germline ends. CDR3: CASRPGSNQPQHF. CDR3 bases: TGTGCCAGCAGGCCAGGGAGCAATCAGCCCCAGCATTTT.

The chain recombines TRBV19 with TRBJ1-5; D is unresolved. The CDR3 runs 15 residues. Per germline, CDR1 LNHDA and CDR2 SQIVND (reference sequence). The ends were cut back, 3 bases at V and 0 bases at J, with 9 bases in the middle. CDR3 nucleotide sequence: TGTGCCAGTAGTATTTGGGAGGGTAGCAATCAGCCCCAGCATTTT. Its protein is CASSIWEGSNQPQHF.

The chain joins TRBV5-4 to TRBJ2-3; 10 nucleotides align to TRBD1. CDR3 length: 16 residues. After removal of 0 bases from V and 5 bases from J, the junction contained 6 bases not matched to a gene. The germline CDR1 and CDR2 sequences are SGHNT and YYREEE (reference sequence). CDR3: CASSLAGTGAQDTQYF. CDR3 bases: TGTGCCAGCAGCTTGGCCGGGACAGGGGCTCAAGATACGCAGTATTTT.

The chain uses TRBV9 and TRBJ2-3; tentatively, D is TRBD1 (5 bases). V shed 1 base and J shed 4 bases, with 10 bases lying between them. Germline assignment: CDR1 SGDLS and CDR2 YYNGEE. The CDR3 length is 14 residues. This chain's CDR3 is CASSVSQGADTQYF. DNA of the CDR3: TGTGCCAGCAGCGTATCCCAAGGGGCAGATACGCAGTATTTT.

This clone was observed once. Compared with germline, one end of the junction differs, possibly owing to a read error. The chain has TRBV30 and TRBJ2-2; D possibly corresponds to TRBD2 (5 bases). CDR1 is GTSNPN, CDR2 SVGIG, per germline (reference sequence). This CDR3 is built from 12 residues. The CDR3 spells CAWSTGFGKLFF. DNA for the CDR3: TGTGCCTGGAGTACTGGGTTCGGGAAGCTGTTTTTT.

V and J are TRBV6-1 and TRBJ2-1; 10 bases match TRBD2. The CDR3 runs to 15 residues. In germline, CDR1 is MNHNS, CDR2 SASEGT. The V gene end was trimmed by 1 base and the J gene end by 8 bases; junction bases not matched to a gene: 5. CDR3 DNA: TGTGCCAGCAGTGAAGGGTCTAGCGGGAGTGATGAGCAGTTCTTC. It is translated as CASSEGSSGSDEQFF.

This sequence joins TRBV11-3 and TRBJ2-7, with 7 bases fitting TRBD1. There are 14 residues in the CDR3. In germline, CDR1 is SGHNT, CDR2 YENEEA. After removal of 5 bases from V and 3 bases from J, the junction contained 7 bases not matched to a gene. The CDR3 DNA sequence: TGTGCCAGCAGCCTGTGGGACAGAAACTACGAGCAGTACTTC. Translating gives CASSLWDRNYEQYF.

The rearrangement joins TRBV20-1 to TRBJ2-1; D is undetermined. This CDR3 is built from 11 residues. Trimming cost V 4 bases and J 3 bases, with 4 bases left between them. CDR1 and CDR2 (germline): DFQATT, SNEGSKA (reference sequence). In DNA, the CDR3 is TGCAGTGCTAACTACTACAATGAGCAGTTCTTC. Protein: CSANYYNEQFF.

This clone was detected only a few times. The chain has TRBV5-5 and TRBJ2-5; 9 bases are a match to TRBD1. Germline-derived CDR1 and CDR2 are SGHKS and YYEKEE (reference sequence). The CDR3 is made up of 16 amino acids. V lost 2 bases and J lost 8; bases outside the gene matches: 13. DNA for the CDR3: TGTGCCAGCAGCTTTGAGGGACAGGGAGGGTTGGGTACCCAGTACTTC. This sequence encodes CASSFEGQGGLGTQYF.

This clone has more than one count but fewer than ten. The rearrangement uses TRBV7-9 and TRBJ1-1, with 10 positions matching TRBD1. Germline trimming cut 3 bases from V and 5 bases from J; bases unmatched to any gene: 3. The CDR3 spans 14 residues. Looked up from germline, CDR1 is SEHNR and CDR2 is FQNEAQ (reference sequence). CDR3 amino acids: CASSLDRGMTEAFF. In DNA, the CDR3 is TGTGCCAGCAGCTTGGACAGGGGGATGACTGAAGCTTTCTTT.

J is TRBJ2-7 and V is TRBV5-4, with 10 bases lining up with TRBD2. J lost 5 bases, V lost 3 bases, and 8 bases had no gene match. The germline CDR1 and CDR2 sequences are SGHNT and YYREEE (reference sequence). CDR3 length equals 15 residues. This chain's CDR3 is CASSSRGGLADEQYF. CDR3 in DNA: TGTGCCAGCAGCTCAAGGGGTGGACTAGCGGACGAGCAGTACTTC.

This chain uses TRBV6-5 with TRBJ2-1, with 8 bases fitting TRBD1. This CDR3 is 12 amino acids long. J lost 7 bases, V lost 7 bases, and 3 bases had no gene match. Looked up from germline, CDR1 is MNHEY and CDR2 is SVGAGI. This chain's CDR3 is CASTTGVNEQFF. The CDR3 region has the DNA TGTGCCAGCACGACAGGGGTTAATGAGCAGTTCTTC.

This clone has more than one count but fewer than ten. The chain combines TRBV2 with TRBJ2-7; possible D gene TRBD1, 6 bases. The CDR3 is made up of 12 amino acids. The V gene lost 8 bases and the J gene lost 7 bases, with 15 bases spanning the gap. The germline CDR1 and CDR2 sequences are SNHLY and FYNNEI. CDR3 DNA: TGTGCCAGCGCCCGACGGACAGTTGAGCAGTACTTC. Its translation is CASARRTVEQYF.

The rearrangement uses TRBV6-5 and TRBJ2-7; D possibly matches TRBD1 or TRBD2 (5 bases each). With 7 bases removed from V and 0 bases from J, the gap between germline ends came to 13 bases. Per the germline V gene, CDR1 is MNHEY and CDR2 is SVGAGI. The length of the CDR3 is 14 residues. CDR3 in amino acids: CASKEGPNSYEQYF. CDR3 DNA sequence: TGTGCCAGCAAAGAGGGACCGAACTCCTACGAGCAGTACTTC.

CDR3 amino acids: CASSVGGRINEKLFF. The CDR3 coding sequence is TGTGCCAGCAGCGTAGGAGGACGGATTAATGAAAAACTGTTTTTT. The chain uses TRBV9 and TRBJ1-4, with D uncertain. This CDR3 has 15 residues. Germline V gene data show CDR1 as SGDLS and CDR2 as YYNGEE. V was cut by 0 bases and J by 4 bases, with 10 bases left in between. Variable domain in full (rest from reference TRBV9 and TRBJ1-4): DSGVTQTPKHLITATGQRVTLRCSPRSGDLSVYWYQQSLDQGLQFLIQYYNGEERAKGNILERFSAQQFPDLHSELNLSSLELGDSALYFCASSVGGRINEKLFFGSGTQLSVL.

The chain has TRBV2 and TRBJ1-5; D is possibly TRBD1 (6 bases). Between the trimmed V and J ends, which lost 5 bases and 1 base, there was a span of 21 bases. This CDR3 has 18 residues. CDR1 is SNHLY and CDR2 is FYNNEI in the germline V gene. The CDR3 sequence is CASSLKQGGGSSNQPQHF. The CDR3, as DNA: TGTGCCAGCAGTTTAAAGCAAGGGGGGGGGTCGAGCAATCAGCCCCAGCATTTT.

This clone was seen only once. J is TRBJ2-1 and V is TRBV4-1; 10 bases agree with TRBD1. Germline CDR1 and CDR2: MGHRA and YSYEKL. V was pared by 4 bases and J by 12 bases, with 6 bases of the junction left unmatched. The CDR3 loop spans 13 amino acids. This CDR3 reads CASSPDRGRGQFF. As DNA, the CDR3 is TGCGCCAGCAGCCCCGACAGGGGGCGCGGGCAGTTCTTC.

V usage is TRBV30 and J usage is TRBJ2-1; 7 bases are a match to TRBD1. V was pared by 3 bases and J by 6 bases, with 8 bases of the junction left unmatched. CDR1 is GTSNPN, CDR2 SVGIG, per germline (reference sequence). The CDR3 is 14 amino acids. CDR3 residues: CAWRSPGQFNEQFF. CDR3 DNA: TGTGCCTGGAGGTCCCCGGGACAGTTCAATGAGCAGTTCTTC.

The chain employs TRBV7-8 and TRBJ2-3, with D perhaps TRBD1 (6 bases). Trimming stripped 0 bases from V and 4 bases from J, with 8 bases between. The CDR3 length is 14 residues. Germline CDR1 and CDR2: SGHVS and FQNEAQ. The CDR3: CASSLAGGSDTQYF. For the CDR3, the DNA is TGTGCCAGCAGCTTAGCAGGGGGATCAGATACGCAGTATTTT.

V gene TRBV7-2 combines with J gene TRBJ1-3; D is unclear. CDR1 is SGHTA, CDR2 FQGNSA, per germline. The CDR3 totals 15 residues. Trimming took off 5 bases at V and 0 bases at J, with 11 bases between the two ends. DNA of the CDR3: TGTGCCAGCAGCCGCGTAATAAGCTCTGGAAACACCATATATTTT. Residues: CASSRVISSGNTIYF.

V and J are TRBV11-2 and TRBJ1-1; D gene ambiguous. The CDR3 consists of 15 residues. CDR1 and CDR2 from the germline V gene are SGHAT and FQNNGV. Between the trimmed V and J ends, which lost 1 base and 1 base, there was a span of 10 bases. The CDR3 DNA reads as TGTGCCAGCAGCTTAGGTGTTGGAGGGAACACTGAAGCTTTCTTT. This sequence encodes CASSLGVGGNTEAFF.